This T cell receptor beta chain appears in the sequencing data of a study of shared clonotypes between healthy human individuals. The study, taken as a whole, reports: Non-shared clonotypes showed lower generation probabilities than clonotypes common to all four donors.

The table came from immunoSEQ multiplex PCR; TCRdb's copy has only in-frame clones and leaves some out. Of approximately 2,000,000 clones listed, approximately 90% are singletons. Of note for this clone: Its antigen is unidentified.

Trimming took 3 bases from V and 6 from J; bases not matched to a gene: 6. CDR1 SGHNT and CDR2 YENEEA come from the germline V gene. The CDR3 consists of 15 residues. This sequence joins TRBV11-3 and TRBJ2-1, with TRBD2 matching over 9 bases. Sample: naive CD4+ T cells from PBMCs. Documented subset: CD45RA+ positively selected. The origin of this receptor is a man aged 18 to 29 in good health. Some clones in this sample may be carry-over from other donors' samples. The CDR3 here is CASSFGGGRANEQFF. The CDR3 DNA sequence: TGTGCCAGCAGCTTCGGGGGCGGGAGGGCCAATGAGCAGTTCTTC.